This T cell receptor (beta chain) was documented in a study of OX40 agonist ivuxolimab in advanced cancers. For the study at large: Patients were treated with intravenous ivuxolimab, dosed at 0.01 to 10 mg/kg and infused every 2 weeks. Patients with hepatocellular carcinoma, melanoma, renal cell or head and neck cancer made up the dose-escalation patients.

Profiled with immunoSEQ multiplex PCR; TCRdb holds only in-frame clones, not every one. In the table there are approximately 49,000 clones, roughly 80% of which are singletons. This clone was seen just once. Source: CD4+ or CD8+ T cells sorted from blood, taken in a trial of the OX40 agonist ivuxolimab. The sequence derives from an adult with an advanced solid tumor such as melanoma, head and neck, liver or kidney cancer.

The CDR3, as DNA: TGTGCCAGCAGTTTATTTGGGTCTTCCGGTGGCTACACCTTC. Amino acid sequence: CASSLFGSSGGYTF. This chain links TRBV27 with TRBJ1-2; D not certain. V was clipped by 1 base and J by 7 bases, with 13 bases between them. This CDR3 contains 14 residues. Per germline, CDR1 MNHEY and CDR2 SMNVEV (reference sequence).